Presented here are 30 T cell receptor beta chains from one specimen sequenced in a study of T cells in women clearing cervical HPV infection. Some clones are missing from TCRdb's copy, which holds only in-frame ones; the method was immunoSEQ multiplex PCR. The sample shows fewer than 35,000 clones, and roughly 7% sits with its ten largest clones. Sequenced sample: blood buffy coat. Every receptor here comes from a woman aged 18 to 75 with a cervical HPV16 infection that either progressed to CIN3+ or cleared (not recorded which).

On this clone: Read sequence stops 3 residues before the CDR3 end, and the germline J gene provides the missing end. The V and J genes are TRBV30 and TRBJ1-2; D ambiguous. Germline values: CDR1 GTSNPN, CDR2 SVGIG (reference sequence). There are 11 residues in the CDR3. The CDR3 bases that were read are TGTGCCTGGAGCCTCAACAATGAC. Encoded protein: CAWSLNND. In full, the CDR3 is CAWSLNNDYTF.

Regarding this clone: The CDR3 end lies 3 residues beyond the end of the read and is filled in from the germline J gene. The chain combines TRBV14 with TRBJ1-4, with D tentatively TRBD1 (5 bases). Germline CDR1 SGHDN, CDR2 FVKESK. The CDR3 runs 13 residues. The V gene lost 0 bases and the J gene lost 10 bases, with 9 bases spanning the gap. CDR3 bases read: TGTGCCAGCAGCCAAGATTGGCAGGGAAAA. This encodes CASSQDWQGK. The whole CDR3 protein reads CASSQDWQGKLFF.

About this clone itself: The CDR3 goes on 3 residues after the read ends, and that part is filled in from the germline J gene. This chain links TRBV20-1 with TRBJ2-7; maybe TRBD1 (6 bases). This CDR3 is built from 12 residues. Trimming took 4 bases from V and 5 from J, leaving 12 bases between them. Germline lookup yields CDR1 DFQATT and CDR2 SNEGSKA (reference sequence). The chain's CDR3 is CSATVQGNEQYF. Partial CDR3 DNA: TGCAGTGCTACGGTACAGGGAAACGAG.

Partial CDR3 DNA: TGTGCCAGCAGTCCACAGGGACCTCCTAATTCACCC. Translation gives CASSPQGPPNSP. In full, the CDR3 is CASSPQGPPNSPLHF. V is TRBV12-3 or TRBV12-4 and J is TRBJ1-6; D perhaps matches TRBD1 (6 bases). The read ends 3 residues shy of where the CDR3 ends; the end is completed using the germline J gene. Trimming took 5 bases from V and 6 from J, leaving 14 bases between them. The CDR3 covers 15 residues.

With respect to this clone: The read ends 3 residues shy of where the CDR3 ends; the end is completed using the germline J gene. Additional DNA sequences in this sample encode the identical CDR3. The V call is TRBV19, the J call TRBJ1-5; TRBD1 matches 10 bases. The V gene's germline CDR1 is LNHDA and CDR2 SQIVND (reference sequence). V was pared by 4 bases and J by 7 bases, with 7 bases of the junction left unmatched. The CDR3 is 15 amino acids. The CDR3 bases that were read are TGTGCCAGTAGTAGTGGGACAGGGGCTGGGCAGCCC. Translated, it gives CASSSGTGAGQP. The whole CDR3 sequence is CASSSGTGAGQPQHF.

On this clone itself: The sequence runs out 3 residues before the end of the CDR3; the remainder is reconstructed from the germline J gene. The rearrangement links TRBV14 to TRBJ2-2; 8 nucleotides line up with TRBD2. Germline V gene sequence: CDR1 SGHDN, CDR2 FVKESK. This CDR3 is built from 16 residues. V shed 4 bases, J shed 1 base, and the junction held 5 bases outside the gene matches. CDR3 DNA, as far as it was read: TGTGCCAGCAGCCCCATAGCGGGAATGAACACCGGGGAG. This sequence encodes CASSPIAGMNTGE. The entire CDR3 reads CASSPIAGMNTGELFF.

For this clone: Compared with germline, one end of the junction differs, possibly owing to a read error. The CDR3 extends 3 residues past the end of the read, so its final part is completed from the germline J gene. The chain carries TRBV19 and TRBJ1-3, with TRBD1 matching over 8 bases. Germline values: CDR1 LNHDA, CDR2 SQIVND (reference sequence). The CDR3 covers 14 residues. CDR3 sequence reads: CASSIGTGGHTIYF. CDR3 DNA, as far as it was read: TGTGCCAGTAGTATCGGGACAGGTGGACACACC.

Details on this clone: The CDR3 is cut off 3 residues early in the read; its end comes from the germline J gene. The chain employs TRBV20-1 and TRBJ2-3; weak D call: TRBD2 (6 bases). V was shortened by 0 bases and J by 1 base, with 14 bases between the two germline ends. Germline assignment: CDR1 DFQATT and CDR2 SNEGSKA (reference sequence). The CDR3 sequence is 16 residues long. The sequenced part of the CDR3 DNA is TGCAGTGCTAGAGATACGAGGAGACTAGGCACAGATACG. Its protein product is CSARDTRRLGTDT. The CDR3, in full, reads CSARDTRRLGTDTQYF.

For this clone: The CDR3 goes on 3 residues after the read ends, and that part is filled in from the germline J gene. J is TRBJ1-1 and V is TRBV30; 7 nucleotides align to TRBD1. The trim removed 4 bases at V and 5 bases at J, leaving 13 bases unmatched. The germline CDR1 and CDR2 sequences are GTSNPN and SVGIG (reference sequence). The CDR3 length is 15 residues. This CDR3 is CAWKPPGQVTTEAFF. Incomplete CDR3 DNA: TGTGCCTGGAAGCCTCCCGGACAGGTGACGACTGAA.

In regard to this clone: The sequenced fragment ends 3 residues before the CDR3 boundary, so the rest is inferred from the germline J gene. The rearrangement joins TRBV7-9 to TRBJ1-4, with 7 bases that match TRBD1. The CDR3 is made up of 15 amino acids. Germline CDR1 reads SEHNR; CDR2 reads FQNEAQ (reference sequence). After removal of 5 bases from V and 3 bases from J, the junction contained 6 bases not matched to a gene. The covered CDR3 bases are TGTGCCAGCAGCCCGAGACAGGGAGCTAATGAAAAA. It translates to CASSPRQGANEK. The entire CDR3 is CASSPRQGANEKLFF.

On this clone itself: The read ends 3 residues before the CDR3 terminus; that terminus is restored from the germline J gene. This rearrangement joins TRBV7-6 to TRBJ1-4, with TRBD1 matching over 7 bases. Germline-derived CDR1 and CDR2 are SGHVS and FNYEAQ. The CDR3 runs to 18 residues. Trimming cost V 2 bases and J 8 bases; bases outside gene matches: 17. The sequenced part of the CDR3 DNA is TGTGCCAGCAGCTTACGGCCAGGGTCAACCAGGGGGGCCGAAAAA. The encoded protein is CASSLRPGSTRGAEK. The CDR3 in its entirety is CASSLRPGSTRGAEKLFF.

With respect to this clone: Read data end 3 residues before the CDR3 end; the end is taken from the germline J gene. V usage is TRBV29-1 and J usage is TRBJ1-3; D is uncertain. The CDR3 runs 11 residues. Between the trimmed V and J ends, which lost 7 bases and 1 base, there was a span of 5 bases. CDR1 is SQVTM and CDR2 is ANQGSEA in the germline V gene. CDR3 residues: CSANSGNTIYF. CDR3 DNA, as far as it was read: TGCAGCGCTAATTCTGGAAACACC.

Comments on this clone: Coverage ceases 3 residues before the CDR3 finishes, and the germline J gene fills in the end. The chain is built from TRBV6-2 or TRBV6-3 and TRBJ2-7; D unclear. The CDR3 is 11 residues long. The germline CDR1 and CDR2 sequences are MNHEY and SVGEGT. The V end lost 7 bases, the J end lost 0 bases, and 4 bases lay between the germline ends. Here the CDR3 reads CASTNSYEQYF. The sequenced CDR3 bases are TGTGCCAGCACTAACTCCTACGAG.

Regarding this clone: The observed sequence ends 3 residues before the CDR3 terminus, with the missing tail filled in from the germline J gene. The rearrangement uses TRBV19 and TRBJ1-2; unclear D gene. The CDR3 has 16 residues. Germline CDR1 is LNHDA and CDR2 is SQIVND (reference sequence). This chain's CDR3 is CASSPLISGAKNIYTF. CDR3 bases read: TGTGCCAGTAGTCCCTTGATCAGCGGAGCCAAAAACATC.

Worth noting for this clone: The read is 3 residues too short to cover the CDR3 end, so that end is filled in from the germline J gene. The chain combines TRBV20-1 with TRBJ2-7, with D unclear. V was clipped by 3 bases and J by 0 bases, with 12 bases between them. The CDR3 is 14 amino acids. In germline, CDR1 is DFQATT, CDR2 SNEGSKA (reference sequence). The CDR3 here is CSARSQLSSYEQYF. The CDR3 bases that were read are TGCAGTGCTAGGTCACAGCTAAGCTCCTACGAG.

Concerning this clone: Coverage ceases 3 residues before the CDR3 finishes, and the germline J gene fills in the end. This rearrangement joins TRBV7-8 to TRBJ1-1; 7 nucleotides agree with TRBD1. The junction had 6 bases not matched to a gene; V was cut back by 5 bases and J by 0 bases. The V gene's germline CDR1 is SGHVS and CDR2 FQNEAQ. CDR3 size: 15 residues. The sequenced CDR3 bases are TGTGCCAGCAGCCCCCACAGGGGTCTGAACACTGAA. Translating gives CASSPHRGLNTE. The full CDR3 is CASSPHRGLNTEAFF.

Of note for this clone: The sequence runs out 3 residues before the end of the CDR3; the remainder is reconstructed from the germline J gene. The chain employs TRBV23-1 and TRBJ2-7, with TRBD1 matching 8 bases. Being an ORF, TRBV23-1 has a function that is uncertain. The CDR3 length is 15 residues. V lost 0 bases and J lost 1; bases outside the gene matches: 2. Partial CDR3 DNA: TGCGCCAGCAGTCAATCGGGGGACAGGTCCTACGAG. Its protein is CASSQSGDRSYE. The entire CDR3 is CASSQSGDRSYEQYF.

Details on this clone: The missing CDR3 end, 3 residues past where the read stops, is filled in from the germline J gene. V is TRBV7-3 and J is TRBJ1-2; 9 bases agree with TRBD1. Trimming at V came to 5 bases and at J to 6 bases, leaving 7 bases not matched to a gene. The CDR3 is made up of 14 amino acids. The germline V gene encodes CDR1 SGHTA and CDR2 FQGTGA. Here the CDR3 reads CASSPGTGPNGYTF. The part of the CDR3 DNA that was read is TGTGCCAGCAGCCCCGGGACAGGGCCTAATGGC.

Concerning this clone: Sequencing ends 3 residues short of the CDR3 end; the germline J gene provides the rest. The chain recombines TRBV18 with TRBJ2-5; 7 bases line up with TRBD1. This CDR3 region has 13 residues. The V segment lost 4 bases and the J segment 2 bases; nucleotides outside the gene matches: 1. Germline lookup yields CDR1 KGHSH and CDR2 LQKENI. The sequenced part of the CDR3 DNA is TGTGCCAGCTCACGGGACAGACAAGAGACC. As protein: CASSRDRQET. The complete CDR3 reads CASSRDRQETQYF.

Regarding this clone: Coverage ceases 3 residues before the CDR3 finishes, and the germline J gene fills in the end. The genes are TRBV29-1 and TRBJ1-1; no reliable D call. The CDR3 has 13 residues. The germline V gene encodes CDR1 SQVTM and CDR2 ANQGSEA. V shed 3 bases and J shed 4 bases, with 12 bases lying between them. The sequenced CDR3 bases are TGCAGCGTTGATTTGCGCGAGGGCACTGAA. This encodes CSVDLREGTE. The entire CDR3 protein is CSVDLREGTEAFF.

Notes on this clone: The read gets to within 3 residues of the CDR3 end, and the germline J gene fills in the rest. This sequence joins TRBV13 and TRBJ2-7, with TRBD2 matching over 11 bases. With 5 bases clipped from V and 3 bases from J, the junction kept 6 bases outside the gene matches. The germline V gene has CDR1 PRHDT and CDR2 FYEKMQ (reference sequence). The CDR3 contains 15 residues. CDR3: CASSLHSGRVYEQYF. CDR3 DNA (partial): TGTGCCAGCAGCCTACATAGCGGGAGGGTCTACGAG.

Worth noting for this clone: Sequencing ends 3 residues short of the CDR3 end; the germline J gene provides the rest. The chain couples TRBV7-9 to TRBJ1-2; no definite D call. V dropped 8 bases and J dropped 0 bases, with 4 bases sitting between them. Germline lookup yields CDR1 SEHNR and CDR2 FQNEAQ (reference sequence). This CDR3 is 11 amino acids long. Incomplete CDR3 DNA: TGTGCCAGCCCTGCTAACTATGGC. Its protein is CASPANYG. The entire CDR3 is CASPANYGYTF.

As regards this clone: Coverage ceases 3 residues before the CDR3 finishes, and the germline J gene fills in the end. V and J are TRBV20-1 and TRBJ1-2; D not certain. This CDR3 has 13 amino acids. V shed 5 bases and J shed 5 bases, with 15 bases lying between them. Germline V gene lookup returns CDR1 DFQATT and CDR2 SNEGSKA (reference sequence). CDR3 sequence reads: CSAGPTGIYGYTF. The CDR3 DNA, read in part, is TGCAGTGCTGGGCCCACGGGGATATATGGC.

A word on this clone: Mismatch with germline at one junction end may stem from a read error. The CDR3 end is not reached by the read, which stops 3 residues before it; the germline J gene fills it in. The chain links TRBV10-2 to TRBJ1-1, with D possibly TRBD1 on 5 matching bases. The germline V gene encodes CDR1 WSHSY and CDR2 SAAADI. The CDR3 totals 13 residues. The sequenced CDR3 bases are TGCGCCGGCAGCGAAACAGTCGGGGGTGAA. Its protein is CAGSETVGGE. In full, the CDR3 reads CAGSETVGGEAFF.

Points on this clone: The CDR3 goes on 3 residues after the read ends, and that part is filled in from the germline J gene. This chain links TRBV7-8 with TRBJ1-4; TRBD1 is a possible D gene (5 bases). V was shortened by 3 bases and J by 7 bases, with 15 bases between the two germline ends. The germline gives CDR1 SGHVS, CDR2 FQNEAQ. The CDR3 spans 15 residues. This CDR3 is CASSLITGTSEKLFF. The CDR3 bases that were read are TGTGCCAGCAGCTTGATCACAGGAACGAGTGAAAAA.

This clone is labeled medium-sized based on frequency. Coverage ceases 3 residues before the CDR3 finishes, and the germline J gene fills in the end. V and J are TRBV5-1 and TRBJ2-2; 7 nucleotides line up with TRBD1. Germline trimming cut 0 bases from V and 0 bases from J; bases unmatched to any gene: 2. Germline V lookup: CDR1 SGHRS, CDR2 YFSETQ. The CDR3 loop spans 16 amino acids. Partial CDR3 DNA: TGCGCCAGCAGCTTGGTAACAGGGGCGAACACCGGGGAG. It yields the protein CASSLVTGANTGE. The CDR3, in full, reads CASSLVTGANTGELFF.

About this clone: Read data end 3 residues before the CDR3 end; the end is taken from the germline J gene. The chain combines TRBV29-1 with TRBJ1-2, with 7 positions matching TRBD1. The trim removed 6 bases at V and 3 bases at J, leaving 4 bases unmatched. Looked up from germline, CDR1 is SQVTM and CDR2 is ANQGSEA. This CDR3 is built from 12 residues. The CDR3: CSVITGDYGYTF. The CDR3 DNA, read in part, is TGCAGCGTCATAACAGGGGACTATGGC.

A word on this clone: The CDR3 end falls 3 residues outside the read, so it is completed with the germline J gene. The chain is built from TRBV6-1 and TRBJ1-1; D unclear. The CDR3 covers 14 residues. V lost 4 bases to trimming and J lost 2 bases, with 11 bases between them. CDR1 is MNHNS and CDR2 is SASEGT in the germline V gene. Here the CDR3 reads CASSAQMANTEAFF. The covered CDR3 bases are TGTGCCAGCAGTGCTCAGATGGCAAACACTGAA.

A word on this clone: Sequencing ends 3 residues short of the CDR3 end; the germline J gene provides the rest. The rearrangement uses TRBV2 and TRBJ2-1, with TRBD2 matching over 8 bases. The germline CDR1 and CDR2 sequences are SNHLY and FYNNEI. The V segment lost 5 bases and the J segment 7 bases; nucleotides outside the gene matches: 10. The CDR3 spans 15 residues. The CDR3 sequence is CASSPSGSLGNEQFF. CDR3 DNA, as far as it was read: TGTGCCAGCAGTCCGAGCGGGAGTCTCGGAAATGAG.

The sequenced CDR3 bases are TGTGCCAGCAGTTTAAGCCCCAATAGCAATCAGCCC. Amino acid sequence: CASSLSPNSNQP. The complete CDR3 protein is CASSLSPNSNQPQHF. The rearrangement joins TRBV12-3 or TRBV12-4 to TRBJ1-5; D uncertain. Coverage ceases 3 residues before the CDR3 finishes, and the germline J gene fills in the end. This CDR3 region has 15 residues. V was clipped by 2 bases and J by 0 bases, with 8 bases between them.